The 15 T cell receptor beta chains reported below all come from one sample, sequenced in a study of Tregs in tolerant kidney transplant recipients. The method was immunoSEQ multiplex PCR; TCRdb's version includes in-frame clones alone and lacks a portion of them. Of over 70,000 clones in the sample, around 90% were seen once. Recipients received nonmyeloablative bone marrow transplants from related graft donors, with transient mixed chimerism. Material: CD4+ T cells from blood (PBMCs), obtained 24 months after the transplant. These receptors came from a human patient who received a combined kidney and bone marrow transplant. A share of the T cells may be of graft donor origin.

In DNA form, the CDR3 reads TGTGCCTGGAGTCCCCGGACAGCTGAATATAGCAATCAGCCCCAGCATTTT. Its protein product is CAWSPRTAEYSNQPQHF. V and J are TRBV30 and TRBJ1-5, with D possibly TRBD1 on 6 matching bases. This CDR3 has 17 residues. Between the trimmed V and J ends, which lost 2 bases and 0 bases, there was a span of 17 bases. The germline V gene has CDR1 GTSNPN and CDR2 SVGIG (reference sequence).

The V call is TRBV7-2, the J call TRBJ2-6; TRBD1 agrees at 12 bases. The CDR3 has 17 residues. Germline CDR1 and CDR2: SGHTA and FQGNSA. Trimming removed 5 bases from V and 2 bases from J; junction bases left unmatched: 4. The chain's CDR3 is CASSPGQGATGANVLTF. The CDR3 bases are TGTGCCAGCAGCCCGGGACAGGGGGCTACTGGGGCCAACGTCCTGACTTTC.

The chain links TRBV7-7 to TRBJ2-2; TRBD1 might be the D (5 bases). The ends were cut back, 1 base at V and 5 bases at J, with 8 bases in the middle. CDR3 length: 14 residues. Per germline, CDR1 SSHAT and CDR2 FNYEAQ (reference sequence). CDR3 bases: TGTGCCAGCAGCTTAGGAAGGGGAACCGGGGAGCTGTTTTTT. Translated, it gives CASSLGRGTGELFF.

The gene calls are TRBV4-3 and TRBJ2-2, with 13 bases matching TRBD2. The CDR3 spans 17 residues. With 3 bases clipped from V and 4 bases from J, the junction kept 5 bases outside the gene matches. Looked up from germline, CDR1 is LGHNA and CDR2 is YSLEER. Written as DNA, the CDR3 is TGCGCCAGCAGCCACGGACTAGCGGGAGACTCCACCGGGGAGCTGTTTTTT. Protein: CASSHGLAGDSTGELFF.

This rearrangement joins TRBV4-1 to TRBJ2-7, with 11 bases identical to TRBD2. CDR3 length: 18 residues. V gave up 3 bases and J gave up 1 base; unmatched junction bases: 11. In germline, CDR1 is MGHRA, CDR2 YSYEKL. CDR3 bases: TGCGCCAGCAGCCAGAAGTTCGGGACTAGCGGATTTTCCTACGAGCAGTACTTC. It translates to CASSQKFGTSGFSYEQYF.

The chain couples TRBV7-9 to TRBJ2-1, with 9 bases that match TRBD1. CDR3 length equals 15 residues. The junction had 3 bases not matched to a gene; V was cut back by 1 base and J by 5 bases. Germline V gene data show CDR1 as SEHNR and CDR2 as FQNEAQ (reference sequence). CDR3: CASSLVGQGDNEQFF. Written as DNA, the CDR3 is TGTGCCAGCAGCTTAGTGGGACAGGGAGACAATGAGCAGTTCTTC.

The DNA for the CDR3 is TGTGCCAGCAGCTTAGAGGTGGGGCCAGAGACCCAGTACTTC. It is translated as CASSLEVGPETQYF. The rearrangement joins TRBV7-7 to TRBJ2-5, with D perhaps TRBD1 (5 bases). This CDR3 contains 14 residues. Between the trimmed V and J ends, which lost 1 base and 4 bases, there was a span of 10 bases. Germline V gene data show CDR1 as SSHAT and CDR2 as FNYEAQ (reference sequence).

About this clone itself: Distinct nucleotide sequences in the sample also encode this CDR3. This chain connects TRBV5-6 to TRBJ1-6; D is ambiguous. With 4 bases removed from V and 8 bases from J, the gap between germline ends came to 13 bases. The CDR3 consists of 14 residues. CDR1 SGHDT and CDR2 YYEEEE come from the germline V gene. The CDR3 DNA reads TGTGCCAGCAGCCCCCGGGATACATATTCACCCCTCCACTTT. Translation: CASSPRDTYSPLHF.

The CDR3 nucleotides read TGTGCCAGCTCACTGGGACACTCCTACACCGGTTCACCCCTCCACTTT. It codes for CASSLGHSYTGSPLHF. The chain joins TRBV18 to TRBJ1-6; D possibly corresponds to TRBD1 (6 bases). The CDR3 extends over 16 amino acids. Germline lookup yields CDR1 KGHSH and CDR2 LQKENI. The germline V and J ends were trimmed by 4 bases and 9 bases, with 19 bases remaining between them.

This clone was seen a handful of times. CDR3 DNA sequence: TGTGCCAGCAGCACCCAGGGGACCTCTGGAAACACCATATATTTT. It is translated as CASSTQGTSGNTIYF. The chain combines TRBV7-2 with TRBJ1-3, with D possibly TRBD1 on 6 matching bases. V was pared by 5 bases and J by 0 bases, with 11 bases between. The CDR3 is 15 amino acids. Germline V gene data show CDR1 as SGHTA and CDR2 as FQGNSA.

The chain links TRBV5-5 to TRBJ2-1; 9 positions match TRBD2. The CDR3 is 17 residues long. Germline values: CDR1 SGHKS, CDR2 YYEKEE (reference sequence). V trimming: 4 bases; J trimming: 8 bases; junction bases outside the gene matches: 16. CDR3 DNA sequence: TGTGCCAGCAGCCACTCGGCCGCGGGAGGGAAGTATCATGAGCAGTTCTTC. Protein product: CASSHSAAGGKYHEQFF.

The V and J genes are TRBV7-9 and TRBJ2-7, with TRBD2 matching over 10 bases. Germline V gives CDR1 SEHNR, CDR2 FQNEAQ (reference sequence). The CDR3 consists of 15 residues. With V trimmed by 4 bases and J by 1 base, 4 bases remained unmatched. CDR3 nucleotides: TGTGCCAGCAGCTCGGGACTAGCGCCTTCCTACGAGCAGTACTTC. Amino acids: CASSSGLAPSYEQYF.

About this clone itself: In the same sample, other DNA sequences code for this CDR3. The chain carries TRBV5-1 and TRBJ1-6, with 7 bases identical to TRBD1. The length of the CDR3 is 14 residues. V was pared by 7 bases and J by 7 bases, with 8 bases of the junction left unmatched. CDR1 is SGHRS, CDR2 YFSETQ, per germline. CDR3 coding DNA: TGCGCCAGCTGGGAAGGACAGGCAAATTCACCCCTCCACTTT. Encoded protein: CASWEGQANSPLHF.

The chain uses TRBV7-2 and TRBJ2-3; 10 positions agree with TRBD2. The germline V gene encodes CDR1 SGHTA and CDR2 FQGNSA. V was clipped by 1 base and J by 7 bases; unmatched bases: 5. The CDR3 spans 15 residues. The CDR3 protein is CASSLGVAGGYTQYF. CDR3 DNA sequence: TGTGCCAGCAGCTTAGGGGTAGCGGGGGGTTATACGCAGTATTTT.

The V and J genes are TRBV9 and TRBJ2-3, with D tentatively TRBD2 (5 bases). This CDR3 region has 17 residues. Trimming shortened V by 0 bases and J by 0 bases, and 14 bases separated the two germline ends. Germline V gives CDR1 SGDLS, CDR2 YYNGEE. CDR3 sequence reads: CASSVASTTLSTDTQYF. CDR3 DNA: TGTGCCAGCAGCGTAGCGTCGACTACCCTTAGCACAGATACGCAGTATTTT.